A single sample gave rise to the 14 T cell receptor beta chains below, sequenced in a study of blood T cell repertoires in COVID-19. Profiled with immunoSEQ multiplex PCR; TCRdb holds only in-frame clones, not every one. The sample has 200,000 to 250,000 clones, around 83% seen once. Sequencing was carried out using peripheral blood. The source of these receptors is a woman aged 50 to 60 with acute or convalescent COVID-19.

The genes are TRBV30 and TRBJ1-6; D possibly corresponds to TRBD1 (6 bases). Trimming cost V 3 bases and J 7 bases, with 10 bases left between them. The CDR3 has 13 amino acids. The germline gives CDR1 GTSNPN, CDR2 SVGIG (reference sequence). The CDR3 DNA reads as TGTGCCTGGAGGACAGGTTGGAATTCACCCCTCCACTTT. Its protein is CAWRTGWNSPLHF.

The chain is built from TRBV18 and TRBJ1-1; no reliable D call. Deletions cut 2 bases from V and 3 bases from J, with 13 bases between. The CDR3 has 15 residues. Per germline, CDR1 KGHSH and CDR2 LQKENI. CDR3 sequence: CASSPVGERYTEAFF. DNA of the CDR3: TGTGCCAGCTCACCAGTTGGGGAGCGCTACACTGAAGCTTTCTTT.

The DNA for the CDR3 is TGTGCCAGCAGTCTCGTGGGGGCAGGGGAAAAACTGTTTTTT. Protein sequence: CASSLVGAGEKLFF. This chain joins TRBV6-5 and TRBJ1-4; weak D call: TRBD1 (6 bases). Germline V CDR1 and CDR2: MNHEY, SVGAGI. This CDR3 is built from 14 residues. With 5 bases removed from V and 8 bases from J, the gap between germline ends came to 15 bases.

The chain combines TRBV2 with TRBJ2-2; 15 bases match TRBD2. The CDR3 consists of 15 residues. Germline V gene data show CDR1 as SNHLY and CDR2 as FYNNEI. The V and J ends lost 7 bases and 7 bases, in that order; junction bases with no gene match: 4. The CDR3: CASTGLAGGSGELFF. The CDR3 DNA follows: TGTGCCAGCACCGGACTAGCGGGAGGGAGCGGGGAGCTGTTTTTT.

The CDR3 region is CASSLRLAGGIEYF. Here the CDR3 DNA reads TGTGCCAGCAGTTTGCGACTAGCGGGGGGTATAGAGTACTTC. The V gene is TRBV6-2 or TRBV6-3, the J gene TRBJ2-7; the match to TRBD2 covers 13 bases. The CDR3 sequence is 14 residues long. Germline CDR1 reads MNHEY; CDR2 reads SVGEGT. After removal of 4 bases from V and 11 bases from J, the junction contained 8 bases not matched to a gene.

The rearrangement links TRBV28 to TRBJ1-2; TRBD1 matches 9 bases. CDR3 length: 14 amino acids. Germline loops: CDR1 MDHEN, CDR2 SYDVKM. V trimming: 6 bases; J trimming: 6 bases; junction bases outside the gene matches: 8. As DNA, the CDR3 is TGTGCCAGCAGCGGAACAGGGGGCTGGAATGGCTACACCTTC. It encodes CASSGTGGWNGYTF.

The chain links TRBV6-5 to TRBJ1-3; D gene ambiguous. Trimming stripped 5 bases from V and 0 bases from J, with 8 bases between. This CDR3 comprises 14 residues. The germline CDR1 and CDR2 sequences are MNHEY and SVGAGI. The CDR3, as DNA: TGTGCCAGCAGTCGTGACACCTCTGGAAACACCATATATTTT. This codes for CASSRDTSGNTIYF.

V is TRBV4-2 and J is TRBJ2-2; D may be TRBD2 (5 bases). This CDR3 has 14 amino acids. CDR1 is LGHNA and CDR2 is YNFKEQ in the germline V gene. The ends were cut back, 3 bases at V and 4 bases at J, with 9 bases in the middle. This CDR3 is CASSQARGTGELFF. The CDR3 nucleotides are TGTGCCAGCAGCCAGGCCCGGGGCACCGGGGAGCTGTTTTTT.

V is TRBV19 and J is TRBJ2-5, with TRBD2 as a possible D gene (6 bases). Germline values: CDR1 LNHDA, CDR2 SQIVND (reference sequence). This CDR3 contains 13 residues. Trimming took 4 bases from V and 2 from J, leaving 8 bases between them. CDR3 loop: CASSRGVQETQYF. The CDR3 nucleotides are TGTGCCAGTAGTAGGGGGGTACAAGAGACCCAGTACTTC.

CDR3 in amino acids: CASNGRGGSGSPLHF. The CDR3 DNA follows: TGTGCCAGCAACGGCCGAGGGGGTTCGGGGTCACCCCTCCACTTT. The chain couples TRBV6-5 to TRBJ1-6, with a possible D match to TRBD1 (6 bases). CDR1 is MNHEY and CDR2 is SVGAGI in the germline V gene. This CDR3 contains 15 residues. V was clipped by 7 bases and J by 10 bases, with 20 bases between them.

The chain uses TRBV28 and TRBJ2-1; no definite D call. The CDR3 is 12 amino acids. Germline CDR1 is MDHEN and CDR2 is SYDVKM. V lost 6 bases and J 9 bases, leaving 12 bases between the germline ends. This chain's CDR3 is CASSNLSGEQFF. CDR3 nucleotides: TGTGCCAGCAGCAACCTGAGTGGTGAGCAGTTCTTC.

The chain carries TRBV6-5 and TRBJ1-2; 8 bases match TRBD1. Germline-derived CDR1 and CDR2 are MNHEY and SVGAGI. This CDR3 spans 15 amino acids. The V segment lost 7 bases and the J segment 0 bases; nucleotides outside the gene matches: 7. The DNA for the CDR3 is TGTGCCAGCACTCGAGACAGGGGTTCTAACTATGGCTACACCTTC. It yields the protein CASTRDRGSNYGYTF.

The chain is built from TRBV18 and TRBJ1-1; D uncertain. From germline, CDR1 is KGHSH and CDR2 LQKENI. CDR3 length: 15 residues. V lost 1 base and J lost 4, with 13 bases in between. CDR3 amino acids: CASSPLIRGSTEAFF. As DNA, the CDR3 is TGTGCCAGCTCACCACTCATTAGAGGATCCACTGAAGCTTTCTTT.

The chain combines TRBV19 with TRBJ1-5; D gene unclear. The CDR3 consists of 16 residues. Germline V gives CDR1 LNHDA, CDR2 SQIVND (reference sequence). Trimming took off 3 bases at V and 5 bases at J, with 17 bases between the two ends. Here the CDR3 DNA reads TGTGCCAGTAGTATCATAGAGGGTTCGAGGGATCAGCCCCAGCATTTT. Translating gives CASSIIEGSRDQPQHF.